Included here is one TCR beta chain sequence, with context. The data derive from a study of blood T cell repertoires in COVID-19. About the study: Researchers got acute and convalescent COVID-19 samples from the United States, Italy and Spain.

Germline CDR1 MDHEN, CDR2 SYDVKM. The V and J ends lost 4 bases and 3 bases, in that order; junction bases with no gene match: 8. CDR3 length equals 16 residues. In the original workflow: It was from reference gene primer amplification that nucleated cell counts were estimated. Profiling relied on immunoSEQ multiplex PCR, and the TCRdb table lists in-frame clones only, not all of them. V and J calls and clone size are as listed in that table; D and trimming were resolved from the DNA. The repertoire includes fewer than 350,000 clones, 75% to 95% of them detected once, and approximately 7.5% sits in the top ten. Seattle patients were enrolled while actively infected and followed longitudinally.

V and J are TRBV28 and TRBJ1-5; 8 bases line up with TRBD1. Material: peripheral blood. The clonotype originates from a woman in her thirties with COVID-19, enrolled during active disease. The CDR3 loop reads CASSSGQGNFNQPQHF. The CDR3, as DNA: TGTGCCAGCAGTTCCGGACAGGGTAATTTCAATCAGCCCCAGCATTTT.